This T cell receptor (beta chain) was profiled in a study of T-cell memory formation after mild COVID-19. Findings of the study overall: The finding that pre-infection memory included some responding clones suggested that cross-reactive memory joined.

As concerns this clonotype: Its target is unknown.

Germline V gives CDR1 MGHRA, CDR2 YSYEKL. The CDR3 contains 17 residues. V gave up 0 bases and J gave up 7 bases; unmatched junction bases: 11. TCRdb recomputed calls from the 5' RACE reads with MiXCR, one row per CDR3 protein. The data contain roughly 610,000 distinct CDR3 sequences, roughly a sixth of them singletons. The V gene is TRBV4-1, the J gene TRBJ1-4; 7 bases are a match to TRBD1. Material: PBMCs or a T cell subset sorted from them (not recorded which). The receptor was isolated from an adult woman who had mild COVID-19 (a few samples of this study predate the infection). Cell type and time point are not known. The CDR3 loop is CASSQDLNPGGSEKLFF. DNA of the CDR3: TGCGCCAGCAGCCAAGACCTAAACCCAGGGGGGAGTGAAAAACTGTTTTTT.